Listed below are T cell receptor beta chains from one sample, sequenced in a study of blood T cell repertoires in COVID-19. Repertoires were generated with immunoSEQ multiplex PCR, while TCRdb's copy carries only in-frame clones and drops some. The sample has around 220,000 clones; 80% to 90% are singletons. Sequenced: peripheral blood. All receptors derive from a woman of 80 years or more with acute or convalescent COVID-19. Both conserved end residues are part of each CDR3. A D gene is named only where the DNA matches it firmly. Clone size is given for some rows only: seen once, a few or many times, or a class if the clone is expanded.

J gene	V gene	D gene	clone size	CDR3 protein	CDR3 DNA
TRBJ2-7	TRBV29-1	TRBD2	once	CSVATIGGSRLAPKEEQYF	TGCAGCGTTGCAACAATTGGTGGTAGTCGACTAGCGCCGAAGGAAGAGCAGTACTTC
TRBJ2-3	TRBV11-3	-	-	CASSLGGGTDTQYF	TGTGCCAGCAGCTTAGGAGGTGGCACAGATACGCAGTATTTT
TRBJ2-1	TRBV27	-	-	CASSGGAYNEQFF	TGTGCCAGCAGTGGGGGCGCCTACAATGAGCAGTTCTTC
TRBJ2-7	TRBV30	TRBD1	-	CAWRDRGFYEQYF	TGTGCCTGGAGGGACAGGGGATTCTACGAGCAGTACTTC
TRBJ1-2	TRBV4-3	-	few	CASSQAGAGDYGYTF	TGCGCCAGCAGCCAAGCCGGGGCGGGGGACTATGGCTACACCTTC
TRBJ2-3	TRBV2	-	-	CASSEKTSITDTQYF	TGTGCCAGCAGTGAGAAGACTTCGATCACAGATACGCAGTATTTT
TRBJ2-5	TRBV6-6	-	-	CASSSQREETQYF	TGTGCCAGCAGCTCACAGAGGGAAGAGACCCAGTACTTC
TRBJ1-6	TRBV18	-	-	CASSHRGVDNSPLHF	TGTGCCAGCTCACACCGCGGTGTAGATAATTCACCCCTCCACTTT
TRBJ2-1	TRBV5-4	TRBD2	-	CASSFGTSGGLKMEQFF	TGTGCCAGCAGCTTTGGGACTAGCGGAGGCCTAAAAATGGAGCAGTTCTTC
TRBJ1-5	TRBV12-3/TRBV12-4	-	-	CASTTDSPKPQHF	TGTGCCAGCACTACGGACAGTCCGAAGCCCCAGCATTTT
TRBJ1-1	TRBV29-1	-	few	CSVTGYFMNTEAFF	TGCAGCGTCACAGGGTACTTCATGAACACTGAAGCTTTCTTT